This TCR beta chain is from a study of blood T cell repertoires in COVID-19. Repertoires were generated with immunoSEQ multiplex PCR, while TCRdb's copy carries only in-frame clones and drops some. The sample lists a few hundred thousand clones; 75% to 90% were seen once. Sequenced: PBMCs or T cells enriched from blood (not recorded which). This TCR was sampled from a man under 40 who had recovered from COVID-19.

CDR3 nucleotide sequence: TGTGCCAGCAGTTTAGGGACGGGGGGGTGGTATGGCTACACCTTC. This codes for CASSLGTGGWYGYTF. This sequence joins TRBV28 and TRBJ1-2; D may be TRBD1 (5 bases). Trimming cost V 2 bases and J 5 bases, with 15 bases left between them. This CDR3 has 15 amino acids. The germline V gene has CDR1 MDHEN and CDR2 SYDVKM.